This T cell receptor (beta chain) was recovered during a study of blood T cells in healthy people across ages. This clonotype was detected ten times or more. Its target is not known. Study-level points and caveats: Measured against age, TCR beta diversity per million T cells decreased in a roughly linear manner. Researchers said unsorted PBMCs prevented a conclusive naive versus antigen-experienced comparison.

This CDR3 has 14 residues. Looked up from germline, CDR1 is SEHNR and CDR2 is FQNEAQ (reference sequence). The V gene lost 4 bases and the J gene lost 4 bases, with 11 bases spanning the gap. Isolation recovered at least 6.5 million PBMCs from every sample. The second PCR ran roughly 7 to 12 cycles with a sample-barcoded 5' primer and J-beta primers. The authors tagged each cDNA molecule using a template-switch adaptor with 12 random nucleotides. From the 5' RACE reads, TCRdb called clonotypes with MiXCR, one entry per CDR3 protein. The sample lists hundreds of thousands of distinct CDR3 sequences, less than 35% occurring once.

The chain uses TRBV7-9 and TRBJ1-5; weak D call: TRBD1 (6 bases). The sequenced sample consisted of blood. This TCR derives from an elderly woman in good health. The CDR3 here is CASSSHRDNQPQHF. CDR3 DNA: TGTGCCAGCAGCTCCCACAGGGATAATCAGCCCCAGCATTTT.